This is a list of T cell receptor beta chains from one sample in a study of shared clonotypes between healthy human individuals. Profiling relied on immunoSEQ multiplex PCR, and the TCRdb table lists in-frame clones only, not all of them. Here the sample spans roughly 1,500,000 clones, about 98.5% being singletons. Sequencing was carried out using naive CD4+ T cells sorted from blood. The origin of the receptors is a young man in good health. Each CDR3 is given with its conserved first and last residue. Clone sizes are given selectively: once, few, many, or a class where the clone is expanded.

clone size	V gene	J gene	CDR3 protein
NA	TRBV7-2	TRBJ2-7	CASSLGQGAIYEQYF
NA	TRBV7-9	TRBJ2-7	CASSQWGPPHLEQYF
NA	TRBV18	TRBJ2-1	CASSPQLAGNNEQFF
NA	TRBV5-1	TRBJ2-5	CASSLKPDRDVKTQYF
NA	TRBV5-4	TRBJ2-7	CATFLRGPFSYEQYF
NA	TRBV5-4	TRBJ2-6	CASSLDQGQRYSGANVLTF
once	TRBV7-2	TRBJ1-5	CASSVRQGQPQHF
NA	TRBV9	TRBJ2-1	CASSVGLAGGVDEQFF
NA	TRBV7-2	TRBJ2-7	CASSLSERWEQYF
NA	TRBV18	TRBJ2-3	CASSPQLDTQYF
NA	TRBV6-5	TRBJ1-2	CASSLAGEHDYGYTF
NA	TRBV7-9	TRBJ2-1	CASGTSGSSYNEQFF
NA	TRBV10-2	TRBJ2-2	CASSPTSELFF
NA	TRBV28	TRBJ2-1	CASSNTGTGVDEQFF
NA	TRBV28	TRBJ2-7	CASSFSIGLGYYEQYF
NA	TRBV5-4	TRBJ2-1	CASSYGTSGSDEQFF
NA	TRBV15	TRBJ2-7	CATSRVWGGSYEQYF
NA	TRBV5-5	TRBJ2-7	CASRKGGGVYEQYF
NA	TRBV5-6	TRBJ2-1	CASSPVPSSYNEQFF
NA	TRBV5-1	TRBJ2-1	CASSTGSYNEQFF
NA	TRBV30	TRBJ2-2	CAYPRALNTGELFF
NA	TRBV20-1	TRBJ2-3	CSARGVDTQYF